Listed below are T cell receptor beta chains from one sample, sequenced in a study of cytomegalovirus exposure and HLA in healthy donors. The method was immunoSEQ multiplex PCR; TCRdb's version includes in-frame clones alone and lacks a portion of them. The repertoire holds tens of thousands of clones, nearly 80% seen once, with around 4.5% in the top ten. Sequenced material: PBMCs. The source is a man aged 35-49 years in good health and CMV-seronegative. CDR3s include the opening cysteine and the closing phenylalanine or tryptophan. The D gene is left open where the match is weak. Rows give clone size only sometimes, using once, few, many, or a class for an expanded clone.

J	V	size	D	DNA	CDR3
TRBJ2-1	TRBV7-8	.	TRBD2	TGTGCCAGCAGCTTAGGACTAGCGGGAGCTGAGCAGTTCTTC	CASSLGLAGAEQFF
TRBJ2-1	TRBV28	few	TRBD1	TGTGCCAGCAGTGCCAGTCGACAGGGGGCCTACAATGAGCAGTTCTTC	CASSASRQGAYNEQFF
TRBJ1-1	TRBV6-1	.	.	TGTGCCAGCACGAGGGTTTACACTGAAGCTTTCTTT	CASTRVYTEAFF
TRBJ2-2	TRBV19	.	.	TGTGCCAGTAAGACTAGTCCGAACACCGGGGAGCTGTTTTTT	CASKTSPNTGELFF
TRBJ1-1	TRBV7-2	few	.	TGTGCCAGCAGCTTAGGTACACGTCGATCGAACACTGAAGCTTTCTTT	CASSLGTRRSNTEAFF
TRBJ1-1	TRBV6-6	.	.	TGTGCCAGCAGTTACTACGGACTCCACACTGAAGCTTTCTTT	CASSYYGLHTEAFF
TRBJ2-5	TRBV25-1	.	.	TGTGCCAGCAGTGAATTGGTCCCGGGGTCGCAAGAGACCCAGTACTTC	CASSELVPGSQETQYF
TRBJ2-1	TRBV7-2	once	TRBD2	TGTGCCAGCAGACCCCGTGGACTAGCGGAATACAATGAGCAGTTCTTC	CASRPRGLAEYNEQFF
TRBJ2-7	TRBV5-6	.	TRBD2	TGTGCCAGCAGCTTGGTTGTTGGCGGGAGGGCCTACGAGCAGTACTTC	CASSLVVGGRAYEQYF
TRBJ2-2	TRBV11-3	.	.	TGTGCCAGCAGCTTAGTGGTGGCTGCGAACACCGGGGAGCTGTTTTTT	CASSLVVAANTGELFF
TRBJ1-5	TRBV7-2	.	.	TGTGCCAGCACCCTAGAGGGGGGGGGTCTTCGCAATCAGCCCCAGCATTTT	CASTLEGGGLRNQPQHF
TRBJ2-1	TRBV27	.	TRBD2	TGTGCCAGCAGCCCGGGGAGCGGGAGTGGTAATGAGCAGTTCTTC	CASSPGSGSGNEQFF
TRBJ2-5	TRBV6-6	.	.	TGTGCCAGCAACGCTCTTCCGGGACTAGAGACCCAGTACTTC	CASNALPGLETQYF
TRBJ2-2	TRBV7-2	once	.	TGTGCCAGCAGCCCCATGCTAGGAATCACCGGGGAGCTGTTTTTT	CASSPMLGITGELFF
TRBJ1-1	TRBV19	.	.	TGTGCCAGTAGTAGTAGTGGGCTCATGAACACTGAAGCTTTCTTT	CASSSSGLMNTEAFF
TRBJ1-2	TRBV2	once	.	TGTGCCCTGACGGGGGGAGGTCTTCGGGGCTACACCTTC	CALTGGGLRGYTF
TRBJ1-2	TRBV5-4	.	.	TGTGCCAGCAGTTCCGGCCCCCGGGACACCGACCTCTATGGCTACACCTTC	CASSSGPRDTDLYGYTF
TRBJ2-2	TRBV29-1	.	.	TGCAGCGCCACCGGCACAGGCTACACCGGGGAGCTGTTTTTT	CSATGTGYTGELFF
TRBJ2-2	TRBV18	.	TRBD1	TGTGCCAGCTCACCAGGAGACAGGGTGAACACCGGGGAGCTGTTTTTT	CASSPGDRVNTGELFF
TRBJ1-5	TRBV28	.	TRBD1	TGTGCCAGCCTTGGGGCGGACAGGGACCATCAGCCCCAGCATTTT	CASLGADRDHQPQHF
TRBJ2-7	TRBV5-8	.	TRBD2	TGTGCCAGCAGCCTGGGACTAGCCAACGAGCAGTACTTC	CASSLGLANEQYF
TRBJ2-1	TRBV6-4	once	.	TGTGCCAGCAGTGTGGGGCTAGCGAGGGGAAGCTCCTACAATGAGCAGTTCTTC	CASSVGLARGSSYNEQFF
TRBJ1-2	TRBV9	.	TRBD1	TGTGCCAGCAGCGCGCTCGGGACAGCACTCACCTATGGCTACACCTTC	CASSALGTALTYGYTF
TRBJ2-7	TRBV7-2	.	.	TGTGCCAGCAGCCCGGGTCCGGGGAGTAACGAGCAGTACTTC	CASSPGPGSNEQYF
TRBJ2-1	TRBV11-2	.	TRBD2	TGTGCCAGCAGCTTCCCTAGCGGCTACAATGAGCAGTTCTTC	CASSFPSGYNEQFF
TRBJ2-2	TRBV6-1	few	TRBD2	TGTGCCAGCAGTGCCTGGGCGGGAGGCTCGAGGACCGGGGAGCTGTTTTTT	CASSAWAGGSRTGELFF
TRBJ2-5	TRBV30	.	TRBD2	TGTGCCTGGAACGGCGGGAGGGCCCCCCAGACCCAGTACTTC	CAWNGGRAPQTQYF
TRBJ1-2	TRBV30	.	TRBD1	TGTGCCTGGAGGGAAGGACAGGGGCGATCCTATGGCTACACCTTC	CAWREGQGRSYGYTF
TRBJ2-1	TRBV7-2	once	TRBD2	TGTGCCAGCAGCTCCATGCTAGCGGGATTACCGGATGAGCAGTTCTTC	CASSSMLAGLPDEQFF
TRBJ2-7	TRBV28	.	.	TGTGCCAGCAGTTCCCTAGTGAACGAGCAGTACTTC	CASSSLVNEQYF
TRBJ1-5	TRBV6-1	.	.	TGTGCCAGCAGTGAAAGGTCAGGGGGCAATCAGCCCCAGCATTTT	CASSERSGGNQPQHF
TRBJ2-3	TRBV7-8	.	TRBD1	TGTGCCAGCAGCTTAAAAGGACAGGGTGCGGGACGGACCTCCACAGATACGCAGTATTTT	CASSLKGQGAGRTSTDTQYF
TRBJ2-1	TRBV7-9	.	.	TGTGCCAGCAGCAGGACAACCGATAAGGTCAATGAGCAGTTCTTC	CASSRTTDKVNEQFF
TRBJ1-1	TRBV30	.	TRBD1	TGTGCCTGGAGTATAGGACAGGGGAGAAGAGCTTTCTTT	CAWSIGQGRRAFF
TRBJ2-1	TRBV19	.	TRBD1	TGTGCCAGTAGTATAAGGGGGCGCGTGAATGAGCAGTTCTTC	CASSIRGRVNEQFF
TRBJ2-7	TRBV6-5	.	.	TGTGCCAGCACCGCGGACAAAGCCTACGAGCAGTACTTC	CASTADKAYEQYF
TRBJ2-5	TRBV19	.	.	TGTGCCAGTAGTTTCCTCGGGGGCCAAGAGACCCAGTACTTC	CASSFLGGQETQYF
TRBJ2-3	TRBV7-2	.	TRBD2	TGTGCCAGCAGCATCACTAGCGGGAGGGTACGCACAGATACGCAGTATTTT	CASSITSGRVRTDTQYF
TRBJ2-3	TRBV4-3	.	.	TGCGCCAGCAGCCAACTATCCGGGAGCACAGATACGCAGTATTTT	CASSQLSGSTDTQYF
TRBJ2-6	TRBV7-2	.	TRBD1	TGTGCCAGCAGCTTAGACGCAGGGGGCGTTAACTCTGGGGCCAACGTCCTGACTTTC	CASSLDAGGVNSGANVLTF
TRBJ2-2	TRBV19	.	.	TGTGCCAGTATCGGTGGCGGGCTGTGGACCGGGGAGCTGTTTTTT	CASIGGGLWTGELFF
TRBJ2-3	TRBV11-2	.	TRBD2	TGTGCCAGCACCTATAGCGGGAGAGACACAGATACGCAGTATTTT	CASTYSGRDTDTQYF
TRBJ2-1	TRBV9	once	.	TGTGCCAGCAGCGTGCGACTAGTTGAGTCCTACAATGAGCAGTTCTTC	CASSVRLVESYNEQFF
TRBJ2-1	TRBV7-2	.	.	TGTGCCAGCAGCGCAAACAGACTAGACCTATACAATGAGCAGTTCTTC	CASSANRLDLYNEQFF
TRBJ1-2	TRBV7-9	.	.	TGTGCCAGCAGCGCCCAACAGGGTTTTGGCTACACCTTC	CASSAQQGFGYTF
TRBJ2-1	TRBV6-1	.	.	TGTGCCAGCAGTGAATCAGGGAACAATGAGCAGTTCTTC	CASSESGNNEQFF
TRBJ2-7	TRBV9	.	.	TGTGCCAGCAGCGTAGCCCCGGCAGGGGACTACGAGCAGTACTTC	CASSVAPAGDYEQYF
TRBJ2-3	TRBV28	.	.	TGTGCCAGCTCGGAGCCATTACTTCGCACAGATACGCAGTATTTT	CASSEPLLRTDTQYF
TRBJ1-2	TRBV11-2	.	TRBD1	TGTGCCAGCAGCTTAGCCGGGACAGGGGACTATGGCTACACCTTC	CASSLAGTGDYGYTF
TRBJ2-3	TRBV9	.	.	TGTGCCAGCAGTTTCGGAGGGTCAGATACGCAGTATTTT	CASSFGGSDTQYF
TRBJ2-7	TRBV14	.	.	TGTGCCAGCAGCGCGATCCGGAGAGGGTCCTACGAGCAGTACTTC	CASSAIRRGSYEQYF
TRBJ2-7	TRBV5-1	few	.	TGCGCCAGCAGCGGCGGGCTCCAGGTGGAGCAGTACTTC	CASSGGLQVEQYF
TRBJ1-1	TRBV4-3	.	.	TGCGCCAGCAGCCAAGAGGAGGGTAACACTGAAGCTTTCTTT	CASSQEEGNTEAFF